The entry that follows covers one TCR beta chain sequence. V gave up 6 bases and J gave up 3 bases; unmatched junction bases: 6. The CDR3 covers 15 residues. CDR1 is MRHNA and CDR2 is SNTAGT in the germline V gene. This record comes from a study of beta chain features in type 1 diabetes. The investigators reverse transcribed all of the isolated RNA, so they sequenced expressed TCRB transcripts. Each sample of naive, central memory or regulatory T cells had, on average, about 3.57 million reads. Sequencing was performed with immunoSEQ multiplex PCR; in TCRdb, only in-frame clones are kept and a portion is missing. Of 300,000 to 450,000 clones in the sample, around 13% were seen once. CD45RO/CCR7/CD25/CD127/CD95/CD27 staining was used to isolate CD4+ naive, central memory, regulatory and stem cell-like memory cells by sorting.

V is TRBV6-4 and J is TRBJ2-1; TRBD1 aligns across 9 bases. Material for sequencing was naive CD4+ T cells from blood. This TCR was recovered from a man aged 18 to 35 in good health. The CDR3 loop is CASRGDRAFYNEQFF. The CDR3 coding sequence is TGTGCCAGCAGGGGGGACAGGGCTTTCTACAATGAGCAGTTCTTC.